This T cell receptor beta chain stems from a study of T cells in Graves' hyperthyroidism and ophthalmopathy. The table lists this clonotype with many counts. Researchers amplified the TCR beta CDR3 regions from RNA transcripts. HTBI primers drove first-round RT-PCR of the TCR CDR3. Each CDR3 protein gets one entry after TCRdb re-called the multiplex PCR reads with MiXCR. Among 95,000 to 110,000 distinct CDR3 sequences listed, roughly 15% were seen once. This CDR3 has 12 amino acids. Trimming at V came to 3 bases and at J to 8 bases, leaving 3 bases not matched to a gene. Germline V gene sequence: CDR1 SQVTM, CDR2 ANQGSEA.

The sequence was collected from a woman aged 45-65 years with Graves' hyperthyroidism. The specimen sequenced was blood. V gene TRBV29-1 combines with J gene TRBJ2-1, with 8 bases matching TRBD1. CDR3 bases: TGCAGCGTTGAGACAGGGGACGATGAGCAGTTCTTC. Translating it yields CSVETGDDEQFF.